One and the same sample provided the 20 T cell receptor beta chains below, sequenced in a study of cytomegalovirus exposure and HLA in healthy donors. The PCR contained 60 Vbeta and 13 Jbeta primers. Produced via immunoSEQ multiplex PCR; TCRdb's table is partial and in-frame only. Counted here are approximately 160,000 clones, 77% occurring once; the ten biggest clones make up less than 1.5%. Sequenced sample: PBMCs. These receptor sequences come from a woman in her thirties in good health and CMV-seropositive.

The V and J genes are TRBV28 and TRBJ1-2; D uncertain. The germline V gene encodes CDR1 MDHEN and CDR2 SYDVKM. V was shortened by 7 bases and J by 7 bases, with 22 bases between the two germline ends. The CDR3 runs 15 residues. CDR3 region: CASIRPELPRGGYTF. DNA of the CDR3: TGTGCCAGCATCCGACCGGAACTCCCTCGGGGTGGCTACACCTTC.

This chain links TRBV6-4 with TRBJ1-1, with D perhaps matching TRBD1 (5 bases). The germline V and J ends were trimmed by 0 bases and 5 bases, with 13 bases remaining between them. Germline V gives CDR1 MRHNA, CDR2 SNTAGT. This CDR3 has 15 amino acids. CDR3 DNA: TGTGCCAGCAGTGACTCGGGAGGGAGGGGAACTGAAGCTTTCTTT. Amino acids: CASSDSGGRGTEAFF.

The rearrangement joins TRBV10-2 to TRBJ1-2; tentatively, D is TRBD1 (5 bases). Germline lookup yields CDR1 WSHSY and CDR2 SAAADI. The V end was cut by 0 bases, the J end by 7 bases, with 12 bases between. The CDR3 runs 14 residues. The CDR3 here is CASSESSLGGGYTF. CDR3 nucleotides: TGCGCCAGCAGTGAGTCTTCGCTGGGGGGTGGCTACACCTTC.

The chain has TRBV30 and TRBJ2-5; 9 nucleotides agree with TRBD1. V lost 8 bases and J lost 11; bases outside the gene matches: 12. Germline loops: CDR1 GTSNPN, CDR2 SVGIG (reference sequence). The CDR3 has 12 residues. In DNA form, the CDR3 reads TGTGCCCTAAAACAGGGGGCGGGGGAGCAGTACTTC. This sequence encodes CALKQGAGEQYF.

The chain joins TRBV12-5 to TRBJ2-7, with 9 bases fitting TRBD1. Unmatched junction bases numbered 8, after V lost 0 bases and J lost 2 bases. Germline-derived CDR1 and CDR2 are LGHNT and FRNRAP. The CDR3 contains 17 residues. The CDR3 DNA is TGTGCTAGTGGTTTGGTACAAGGGACAGGGATTGCCTACGAGCAGTACTTC. It is translated as CASGLVQGTGIAYEQYF.

The rearrangement uses TRBV4-3 and TRBJ2-6; a weak D match, TRBD2 (6 bases). This CDR3 contains 16 residues. Germline V gives CDR1 LGHNA, CDR2 YSLEER. The germline V and J ends were trimmed by 3 bases and 2 bases, with 11 bases remaining between them. The CDR3 region is CASSQASGAGANVLTF. The CDR3 bases are TGCGCCAGCAGCCAGGCCTCGGGAGCTGGGGCCAACGTCCTGACTTTC.

J is TRBJ2-1 and V is TRBV28; D not resolved. With 3 bases removed from V and 1 base from J, the gap between germline ends came to 4 bases. There are 13 residues in the CDR3. Germline-derived CDR1 and CDR2 are MDHEN and SYDVKM. Written as DNA, the CDR3 is TGTGCCAGCAGTTTTTTATCCTACAATGAGCAGTTCTTC. Protein: CASSFLSYNEQFF.

The chain links TRBV30 to TRBJ2-1; D perhaps matches TRBD2 (6 bases). Trimming removed 1 base from V and 0 bases from J, with 13 bases in between. Germline loops: CDR1 GTSNPN, CDR2 SVGIG (reference sequence). This CDR3 has 16 amino acids. The CDR3 region is CAWSAISGSSYNEQFF. In DNA, the CDR3 is TGTGCCTGGAGTGCTATTAGCGGTTCCTCCTACAATGAGCAGTTCTTC.

The chain links TRBV27 to TRBJ2-4, with no clear D. Germline loops: CDR1 MNHEY, CDR2 SMNVEV (reference sequence). The CDR3 spans 14 residues. V lost 10 bases and J lost 2, with 15 bases in between. The CDR3 here is CATRALESKNIQYF. CDR3 sequence (DNA): TGTGCCACCAGAGCCCTAGAGTCCAAAAACATTCAGTACTTC.

The J gene is TRBJ2-3, the V gene TRBV10-3, with 10 bases aligning to TRBD2. The CDR3 loop spans 12 amino acids. The V segment lost 9 bases and the J segment 4 bases; nucleotides outside the gene matches: 1. Germline CDR1 is ENHRY and CDR2 is SYGVKD. The CDR3 DNA is TGTGCCATGAGCGGGAGGGCAGATACGCAGTATTTT. This translates into CAMSGRADTQYF.

The J gene is TRBJ1-5, the V gene TRBV19; weak D call: TRBD1 (5 bases). V was cut by 3 bases and J by 4 bases, with 10 bases left in between. Germline V lookup: CDR1 LNHDA, CDR2 SQIVND (reference sequence). The CDR3 loop spans 14 amino acids. The CDR3 is CASSITSGNQPQHF. In nucleotides, the CDR3 is TGTGCCAGTAGTATTACCTCAGGGAATCAGCCCCAGCATTTT.

The rearrangement joins TRBV14 to TRBJ1-2, with D unclear. This CDR3 is built from 12 residues. V was clipped by 2 bases and J by 8 bases, with 9 bases between them. CDR1 SGHDN and CDR2 FVKESK come from the germline V gene. CDR3 amino acids: CASSQNRVGYTF. The CDR3, as DNA: TGTGCCAGCAGCCAAAATCGAGTCGGCTACACCTTC.

V usage is TRBV28 and J usage is TRBJ1-3; possible D gene TRBD1, 6 bases. Trimming shortened V by 6 bases and J by 4 bases, and 19 bases separated the two germline ends. There are 16 residues in the CDR3. Germline assignment: CDR1 MDHEN and CDR2 SYDVKM. As DNA, the CDR3 is TGTGCCAGCAGCCTCCTAGCCGGGGGGGCGGGAAACACCATATATTTT. Encoded protein: CASSLLAGGAGNTIYF.

In nucleotides, the CDR3 is TGTGCCAGCAGAAGAGGGAATAATGAAAAACTGTTTTTT. Amino acid sequence: CASRRGNNEKLFF. The V gene is TRBV6-6, the J gene TRBJ1-4; D is ambiguous. The CDR3 is made up of 13 amino acids. Germline V lookup: CDR1 MNHNY, CDR2 SVGAGI (reference sequence). The V gene lost 6 bases and the J gene lost 4 bases, with 9 bases spanning the gap.

This chain links TRBV18 with TRBJ2-4; perhaps TRBD1 as D (6 bases). CDR1 is KGHSH and CDR2 is LQKENI in the germline V gene. V lost 0 bases and J 1 base, leaving 10 bases between the germline ends. This CDR3 has 16 residues. The CDR3 nucleotides read TGTGCCAGCTCACCACCGCCAGGGGATGCCAAAAACATTCAGTACTTC. Its protein is CASSPPPGDAKNIQYF.

V usage is TRBV5-1 and J usage is TRBJ1-2; D ambiguous. Germline V gene sequence: CDR1 SGHRS, CDR2 YFSETQ. The ends were cut back, 0 bases at V and 8 bases at J, with 14 bases in the middle. CDR3 length: 14 amino acids. The chain's CDR3 is CASSLGSQAGGYTF. The CDR3, as DNA: TGCGCCAGCAGCTTGGGGAGCCAGGCGGGAGGCTACACCTTC.

This clone was observed a handful of times. This chain joins TRBV7-8 and TRBJ2-5, with 8 bases matching TRBD1. In germline, CDR1 is SGHVS, CDR2 FQNEAQ. The junction had 15 bases not matched to a gene; V was cut back by 4 bases and J by 5 bases. This CDR3 has 17 amino acids. This CDR3 reads CASSSSHGQGNEETQYF. The DNA for the CDR3 is TGTGCCAGCAGCTCCTCCCACGGACAGGGTAATGAGGAGACCCAGTACTTC.

This chain connects TRBV30 to TRBJ2-1; a possible D gene is TRBD2 (6 bases). Germline V lookup: CDR1 GTSNPN, CDR2 SVGIG (reference sequence). The V end was cut by 0 bases, the J end by 1 base, with 16 bases between. This CDR3 has 17 amino acids. The CDR3 spells CAWSVGGGTRSYNEQFF. The CDR3 coding sequence is TGTGCCTGGAGTGTTGGTGGGGGGACCAGGTCCTACAATGAGCAGTTCTTC.

The rearrangement links TRBV5-1 to TRBJ1-1; 7 bases fit TRBD1. This CDR3 comprises 17 residues. CDR1 and CDR2 from the germline V gene are SGHRS and YFSETQ. With 4 bases clipped from V and 5 bases from J, the junction kept 17 bases outside the gene matches. The CDR3 here is CASSPLRGPPGGTEAFF. The DNA for the CDR3 is TGCGCCAGCAGCCCCTTAAGGGGGCCCCCGGGTGGTACTGAAGCTTTCTTT.

This chain links TRBV29-1 with TRBJ2-5, with TRBD2 matching 7 bases. V shed 4 bases, J shed 5 bases, and the junction held 7 bases outside the gene matches. The length of the CDR3 is 13 residues. Germline V gives CDR1 SQVTM, CDR2 ANQGSEA. The CDR3 DNA follows: TGCAGCGTTGGGGAGGGGCCGCGGGAGACCCAGTACTTC. Its translation: CSVGEGPRETQYF.